This T cell receptor (beta chain) was identified in a study of neurological immune-mediated disorders. General study points: Across subjects, expanded clones had no CDR3 amino acid sequences in common, pointing to private repertoires in all groups. HTLV-1-associated myelopathy showed the most TCR clonal expansion; multiple sclerosis the least, below healthy controls.

This clonotype came up many times. Its antigen is unidentified. As for time point: longitudinal time-point 2. Germline loops: CDR1 LNHNV, CDR2 YYDKDF (reference sequence). With 3 bases removed from V and 3 bases from J, the gap between germline ends came to 11 bases. The CDR3 has 14 amino acids. Over 180 million TCR-beta sequences (from 15-18 subjects) were yielded by each sequencing run. Using its own MiXCR run on the 5' RACE reads, TCRdb lists one record per CDR3 protein. The data contain some 100,000 distinct CDR3 sequences, under 15% of them singletons. The sample comprised PBMCs. This chain joins TRBV15 and TRBJ1-1; D gene uncertain. The clonotype comes from a female donor with HTLV-1-associated myelopathy (HAM/TSP). The CDR3 DNA reads as TGTGCCACCAGCAGCGCGGGCCGGGACACTGAAGCTTTCTTT. Protein: CATSSAGRDTEAFF.